This T cell receptor (beta chain) was captured in a study of shared clonotypes between healthy human individuals. Trimming left V 2 bases short and J 1 base short, with 7 bases between. Germline V gives CDR1 MNHNS, CDR2 SASEGT. The CDR3 is 14 amino acids. Profiled with immunoSEQ multiplex PCR; TCRdb holds only in-frame clones, not every one. The sample carries more than 600,000 clones, around 92% recorded once. Naivety among CD8 cells was defined by CD45RO negativity and positive CCR7 selection, thereby excluding terminally differentiated effector memory CD45RA+ cells. The receptor comes from a man younger than 40 in good health. The V and J genes are TRBV6-1 and TRBJ2-3; either TRBD1 or TRBD2 may supply D (5 bases each). The sequencing input was naive CD8+ T cells sorted from blood. In DNA, the CDR3 is TGTGCCAGCAGTGAATTGGGGGGCACAGATACGCAGTATTTT. This translates into CASSELGGTDTQYF.